The source of this TCR beta chain is a study of OX40 agonist ivuxolimab in advanced cancers. Overall study context: It was ivuxolimab, an agonistic anti-OX40 (CD134) antibody, that patients were treated with.

From germline, CDR1 is SNHLY and CDR2 FYNNEI. The ends were cut back, 3 bases at V and 6 bases at J, with 2 bases in the middle. The CDR3 is 11 residues long. TCRdb's copy holds only in-frame clones and misses some; the assay was immunoSEQ multiplex PCR. In the table there are about 21,000 clones, around 76% of which are singletons. The study's findings and limits: Researchers report that CD8+ T cells had, on average, more expanded clones than CD4+.

A remark on this clone: Its matching antigen is unknown.

This sample comprised CD4+ or CD8+ T cells sorted from blood, obtained in a trial of the OX40 agonist ivuxolimab. The origin of this receptor is an adult with an advanced solid tumor such as melanoma, head and neck, liver or kidney cancer. This sequence joins TRBV2 and TRBJ2-2, with D hard to call. The CDR3 is CASSEAGELFF. The CDR3, as DNA: TGTGCCAGCAGTGAGGCCGGGGAGCTGTTTTTT.